A single TCR beta chain is shown here with its context. Its antigen is currently unknown. Stated treatment: roughly 10-day PBMC culture with coronavirus spike peptide pools or control peptides (ViraFEST assay). This sample was included in a study of vaccination and CD4 T cells after COVID-19. On the study more broadly: It was a median around 100 days after diagnosis, with a range of 35 to 161, that post-COVID samples were drawn. Overlapping peptides covering the spike proteins of SARS-CoV-2, HCoV-NL63, HCoV-OC43 and HCoV-229E were added to stimulate cells.

The Oncomine TCR Beta short-read assay was applied to DNA of cultured CD4+ T cells. TCRdb analysed the PCR reads with MiXCR anew, one entry per CDR3 protein. The sample has 10,000 to 15,000 distinct CDR3 sequences; roughly 48% are singletons. Germline CDR1 is SGHTA and CDR2 is FQGNSA. The CDR3 consists of 16 residues. V shed 4 bases and J shed 0 bases, with 13 bases lying between them. Overall study results and limits: Post-vaccination reactive clonotypes (median approximately 38) did not differ significantly from post-infection (under 22).

The TCR was taken from a human donor who had recovered from COVID-19. This chain links TRBV7-2 with TRBJ1-5; D remains ambiguous. The sequenced material came from CD4+ T cells from blood, cultured in vitro. The DNA of the CDR3 is TGTGCCAGCAGCTCAGAAGAGCTATATAGCAATCAGCCCCAGCATTTT. Translation gives CASSSEELYSNQPQHF.